These 32 T cell receptor beta chains were all obtained from the same sample, sequenced in a study of blood T cell repertoires in COVID-19. Assay: immunoSEQ multiplex PCR; the TCRdb copy retains only in-frame clones and omits some. Seen here are around 230,000 clones, over 80% observed once, and the top ten hold 27%. Sequencing was performed on peripheral blood. The origin of the receptors is a man aged 35-49 years with acute or convalescent COVID-19.

The chain joins TRBV27 to TRBJ1-1, with TRBD1 as a possible D gene (6 bases). Germline CDR1 reads MNHEY; CDR2 reads SMNVEV (reference sequence). This CDR3 contains 13 residues. Deletions cut 3 bases from V and 1 base from J, with 6 bases between. CDR3 amino acids: CASSLDRNTEAFF. CDR3 DNA sequence: TGTGCCAGCAGTTTGGACAGGAACACTGAAGCTTTCTTT.

The J gene is TRBJ1-2, the V gene TRBV27, with 7 nucleotides matching TRBD1. CDR1 and CDR2 (germline): MNHEY, SMNVEV (reference sequence). Unmatched junction bases numbered 11, after V lost 5 bases and J lost 8 bases. This CDR3 is built from 14 residues. CDR3 bases: TGTGCCAGCAGTACCCCGGGACAGCTTCAGGGCTACACCTTC. It specifies CASSTPGQLQGYTF.

This clone was counted at least ten times. The gene calls are TRBV2 and TRBJ2-1, with D possibly being TRBD2 (6 bases). V shed 4 bases and J shed 6 bases, with 7 bases lying between them. CDR1 and CDR2 (germline): SNHLY, FYNNEI. The CDR3 runs 12 residues. CDR3 nucleotide sequence: TGTGCCAGCAGTGGACTAGGCAATGAGCAGTTCTTC. This translates into CASSGLGNEQFF.

The chain recombines TRBV7-8 with TRBJ2-7; D is unresolved. The germline gives CDR1 SGHVS, CDR2 FQNEAQ. V lost 3 bases and J 6 bases, leaving 6 bases between the germline ends. There are 11 residues in the CDR3. The CDR3 bases are TGTGCCAGCAGCTTGACGGGCGAGCAGTACTTC. Its protein is CASSLTGEQYF.

About this clone: The sample has other DNA sequences that encode this CDR3 too. The chain recombines TRBV29-1 with TRBJ1-2; D is unresolved. Per germline, CDR1 SQVTM and CDR2 ANQGSEA. The ends were cut back, 3 bases at V and 5 bases at J, with 7 bases in the middle. This CDR3 is 11 amino acids long. The CDR3 sequence is CSVDPGYGYTF. CDR3 DNA: TGCAGCGTTGACCCGGGATATGGCTACACCTTC. Drawing the rest from reference TRBV29-1 and TRBJ1-2, the complete variable domain is SAVISQKPSRDICQRGTSLTIQCQVDSQVTMMFWYRQQPGQSLTLIATANQGSEATYESGFVIDKFPISRPNLTFSTLTVSNMSPEDSSIYLCSVDPGYGYTFGSGTRLTVV.

V gene TRBV10-3 combines with J gene TRBJ1-1, with 11 bases matching TRBD1. CDR1 ENHRY and CDR2 SYGVKD come from the germline V gene. With 8 bases clipped from V and 6 bases from J, the junction kept 8 bases outside the gene matches. The CDR3 contains 14 residues. CDR3 DNA: TGTGCCATCGGGACCGGGACAGGGGGGCCTGAAGCTTTCTTT. Translation: CAIGTGTGGPEAFF.

The rearrangement uses TRBV10-2 and TRBJ2-7; tentative D call: TRBD2 (6 bases). The V end was cut by 4 bases, the J end by 0 bases, with 10 bases between. Germline assignment: CDR1 WSHSY and CDR2 SAAADI. The CDR3 covers 14 residues. CDR3 nucleotide sequence: TGCGCCAGCAGTGGCGTGGGACTCTCCTACGAGCAGTACTTC. This codes for CASSGVGLSYEQYF.

The V call is TRBV30, the J call TRBJ2-5; D perhaps matches TRBD1 (6 bases). The CDR3 extends over 14 amino acids. Germline loops: CDR1 GTSNPN, CDR2 SVGIG (reference sequence). V shed 4 bases and J shed 1 base, with 13 bases lying between them. The CDR3 DNA follows: TGTGCCTGGATTAAAACAGGGATCCAAGAGACCCAGTACTTC. It codes for CAWIKTGIQETQYF.

V is TRBV13 and J is TRBJ2-5; 7 bases are shared with TRBD1. The CDR3 is made up of 12 amino acids. Per the germline V gene, CDR1 is PRHDT and CDR2 is FYEKMQ (reference sequence). After removal of 4 bases from V and 7 bases from J, the junction contained 3 bases not matched to a gene. CDR3 protein: CASSSEGATQYF. The CDR3, as DNA: TGTGCCAGCAGCTCAGAGGGGGCGACCCAGTACTTC. Supplemented by reference TRBV13 and TRBJ2-5, the full variable domain reads AAGVIQSPRHLIKEKRETATLKCYPIPRHDTVYWYQQGPGQDPQFLISFYEKMQSDKGSIPDRFSAQQFSDYHSELNMSSLELGDSALYFCASSSEGATQYFGPGTRLLVL.

The rearrangement links TRBV11-2 to TRBJ2-1; 9 nucleotides align to TRBD2. There are 16 residues in the CDR3. V trimming: 6 bases; J trimming: 7 bases; junction bases outside the gene matches: 13. In germline, CDR1 is SGHAT, CDR2 FQNNGV. This CDR3 is CASRELAGRSWNEQFF. CDR3 DNA sequence: TGTGCCAGCAGAGAACTAGCGGGCCGCAGTTGGAATGAGCAGTTCTTC. Complete variable domain (other parts from reference TRBV11-2 and TRBJ2-1): EAGVAQSPRYKIIEKRQSVAFWCNPISGHATLYWYQQILGQGPKLLIQFQNNGVVDDSQLPKDRFSAERLKGVDSTLKIQPAKLEDSAVYLCASRELAGRSWNEQFFGPGTRLTVL.

This clone was counted between two and nine times. The chain carries TRBV9 and TRBJ1-5; D might be TRBD1 (6 bases). V was shortened by 0 bases and J by 8 bases, with 15 bases between the two germline ends. This CDR3 is 15 amino acids long. CDR1 is SGDLS and CDR2 is YYNGEE in the germline V gene. The DNA of the CDR3 is TGTGCCAGCAGCGTAGGAGTAGGGGGAAGGGAGCCCCAGCATTTT. This gives the protein CASSVGVGGREPQHF. Complete variable domain (other parts from reference TRBV9 and TRBJ1-5): DSGVTQTPKHLITATGQRVTLRCSPRSGDLSVYWYQQSLDQGLQFLIQYYNGEERAKGNILERFSAQQFPDLHSELNLSSLELGDSALYFCASSVGVGGREPQHFGDGTRLSIL.

As DNA, the CDR3 is TGTGCCAGCAGCGGGTTAGCGGGGACCTACAATGAGCAGTTCTTC. It encodes CASSGLAGTYNEQFF. The V and J genes are TRBV5-5 and TRBJ2-1; the match to TRBD2 covers 8 bases. This CDR3 has 15 amino acids. V lost 4 bases to trimming and J lost 2 bases; unmatched junction nucleotides: 5. From germline, CDR1 is SGHKS and CDR2 YYEKEE (reference sequence). Looking up the rest from reference TRBV5-5 and TRBJ2-1 gives the full variable domain: DAGVTQSPTHLIKTRGQQVTLRCSPISGHKSVSWYQQVLGQGPQFIFQYYEKEERGRGNFPDRFSARQFPNYSSELNVNALLLGDSALYLCASSGLAGTYNEQFFGPGTRLTVL.

The V gene is TRBV14, the J gene TRBJ1-2, with 7 bases identical to TRBD1. J was trimmed by 5 bases and V by 3 bases; bases with no gene match: 3. The CDR3 is 13 amino acids. In germline, CDR1 is SGHDN, CDR2 FVKESK. This CDR3 reads CASSQTGPYGYTF. The CDR3 nucleotides read TGTGCCAGCAGCCAGACAGGGCCATATGGCTACACCTTC.

The chain combines TRBV28 with TRBJ2-7, with D possibly matching TRBD2 (6 bases). Germline CDR1 reads MDHEN; CDR2 reads SYDVKM. This CDR3 has 14 residues. With 5 bases removed from V and 3 bases from J, the gap between germline ends came to 14 bases. CDR3 loop: CASSPRDSGYEQYF. The DNA for the CDR3 is TGTGCCAGCAGTCCCAGGGACTCGGGCTACGAGCAGTACTTC.

The rearrangement joins TRBV20-1 to TRBJ1-3, with D maybe TRBD1 (6 bases). Germline loops: CDR1 DFQATT, CDR2 SNEGSKA (reference sequence). This CDR3 comprises 17 residues. The V end lost 3 bases, the J end lost 0 bases, and 18 bases lay between the germline ends. CDR3 DNA: TGCAGTGCTAGTTACCCCCACAGGGTAGTCTCTGGAAACACCATATATTTT. Protein: CSASYPHRVVSGNTIYF.

The chain recombines TRBV9 with TRBJ1-1; D remains ambiguous. The germline V gene has CDR1 SGDLS and CDR2 YYNGEE. This CDR3 contains 14 residues. The germline V and J ends were trimmed by 0 bases and 4 bases, with 10 bases remaining between them. The CDR3 loop reads CASSVGRVSTEAFF. CDR3 coding DNA: TGTGCCAGCAGCGTAGGGCGGGTAAGCACTGAAGCTTTCTTT.

This chain uses TRBV5-4 with TRBJ1-1, with 7 nucleotides matching TRBD1. The germline CDR1 and CDR2 sequences are SGHNT and YYREEE (reference sequence). The junction had 11 bases not matched to a gene; V was cut back by 4 bases and J by 5 bases. The length of the CDR3 is 15 residues. CDR3: CASSTQGVLRTEAFF. The CDR3 region has the DNA TGTGCCAGCAGCACCCAGGGGGTGTTGCGGACTGAAGCTTTCTTT.

The V call is TRBV6-5, the J call TRBJ2-7; possibly TRBD2 for D (6 bases). This CDR3 region has 14 residues. Trimming shortened V by 4 bases and J by 3 bases, and 13 bases separated the two germline ends. Germline V lookup: CDR1 MNHEY, CDR2 SVGAGI. This CDR3 is CASSSSAAGYEQYF. CDR3 nucleotide sequence: TGTGCCAGCAGTTCTAGCGCGGCAGGCTACGAGCAGTACTTC.

This clone was detected only a few times. V is TRBV7-2 and J is TRBJ2-1, with D maybe TRBD2 (5 bases). This CDR3 has 14 residues. CDR1 and CDR2 (germline): SGHTA, FQGNSA. The V and J ends lost 1 base and 9 bases respectively, with 13 bases between them. The CDR3 region is CASSLGVEGFEQFF. The CDR3 bases are TGTGCCAGCAGCTTAGGGGTCGAGGGTTTTGAGCAGTTCTTC.

The CDR3 DNA follows: TGTGCCAGCAGCGTAGAGCCGACAGGTGGCTACACCTTC. The encoded protein is CASSVEPTGGYTF. The genes are TRBV9 and TRBJ1-2, with D maybe TRBD1 (6 bases). V lost 0 bases and J lost 7, with 10 bases in between. This CDR3 comprises 13 residues. Germline CDR1 reads SGDLS; CDR2 reads YYNGEE. Based on the CDR3 plus reference TRBV9 and TRBJ1-2, the full variable domain is DSGVTQTPKHLITATGQRVTLRCSPRSGDLSVYWYQQSLDQGLQFLIQYYNGEERAKGNILERFSAQQFPDLHSELNLSSLELGDSALYFCASSVEPTGGYTFGSGTRLTVV.

The CDR3 loop is CASRLGQGGLSTEAFF. The CDR3 DNA sequence: TGTGCCTCAAGGTTGGGGCAGGGGGGCTTAAGTACTGAAGCTTTCTTT. J is TRBJ1-1 and V is TRBV19; 7 bases map to TRBD1. This CDR3 contains 16 residues. Per the germline V gene, CDR1 is LNHDA and CDR2 is SQIVND (reference sequence). Losses at the gene ends were 11 bases for V and 5 bases for J; bases not matched to a gene: 20. The full variable domain, in which reference TRBV19 and TRBJ1-1 provide the parts outside the CDR3, is DGGITQSPKYLFRKEGQNVTLSCEQNLNHDAMYWYRQDPGQGLRLIYYSQIVNDFQKGDIAEGYSVSREKKESFPLTVTSAQKNPTAFYLCASRLGQGGLSTEAFFGQGTRLTVV.

This chain uses TRBV5-6 with TRBJ1-5; TRBD1 agrees at 7 bases. After removal of 0 bases from V and 9 bases from J, the junction contained 6 bases not matched to a gene. Looked up from germline, CDR1 is SGHDT and CDR2 is YYEEEE. This CDR3 has 14 residues. DNA of the CDR3: TGTGCCAGCAGCTTGGGACAGGGCCGGGGGCCCCAGCATTTT. This sequence encodes CASSLGQGRGPQHF.

V and J are TRBV13 and TRBJ1-6; D uncertain. Looked up from germline, CDR1 is PRHDT and CDR2 is FYEKMQ (reference sequence). This CDR3 contains 12 residues. Trimming took off 2 bases at V and 13 bases at J, with 9 bases between the two ends. CDR3 residues: CASSLLQQPLHF. The DNA for the CDR3 is TGTGCCAGCAGCTTATTACAGCAGCCCCTCCACTTT. The full variable domain, its missing parts supplied by reference TRBV13 and TRBJ1-6, is AAGVIQSPRHLIKEKRETATLKCYPIPRHDTVYWYQQGPGQDPQFLISFYEKMQSDKGSIPDRFSAQQFSDYHSELNMSSLELGDSALYFCASSLLQQPLHFGNGTRLTVT.

The chain has TRBV18 and TRBJ1-4; D possibly corresponds to TRBD1 (5 bases). This CDR3 is 14 amino acids long. Trimming cost V 3 bases and J 6 bases, with 11 bases left between them. Per the germline V gene, CDR1 is KGHSH and CDR2 is LQKENI. CDR3 region: CASSPDTGYEKLFF. CDR3 DNA sequence: TGTGCCAGCTCACCGGACACAGGTTATGAAAAACTGTTTTTT.

This chain uses TRBV19 with TRBJ1-6, with D unresolved. The CDR3 spans 13 residues. Germline V CDR1 and CDR2: LNHDA, SQIVND (reference sequence). Trimming cost V 10 bases and J 7 bases, with 14 bases left between them. CDR3 protein: CATRWKANSPLHF. The CDR3, as DNA: TGTGCCACGCGGTGGAAGGCGAATTCACCCCTCCACTTT. Filled out from reference TRBV19 and TRBJ1-6, the complete variable domain reads DGGITQSPKYLFRKEGQNVTLSCEQNLNHDAMYWYRQDPGQGLRLIYYSQIVNDFQKGDIAEGYSVSREKKESFPLTVTSAQKNPTAFYLCATRWKANSPLHFGNGTRLTVT.

The V call is TRBV5-5, the J call TRBJ2-1, with 7 positions matching TRBD2. The CDR3 consists of 16 residues. Germline CDR1 and CDR2: SGHKS and YYEKEE (reference sequence). V trimming: 3 bases; J trimming: 4 bases; junction bases outside the gene matches: 10. CDR3 in amino acids: CASSSAGTTLYNEQFF. DNA of the CDR3: TGTGCCAGCAGCTCAGCCGGGACTACACTGTACAATGAGCAGTTCTTC. Full variable domain (remainder filled in from reference TRBV5-5 and TRBJ2-1): DAGVTQSPTHLIKTRGQQVTLRCSPISGHKSVSWYQQVLGQGPQFIFQYYEKEERGRGNFPDRFSARQFPNYSSELNVNALLLGDSALYLCASSSAGTTLYNEQFFGPGTRLTVL.

Comment on this clone: The sample carries other DNA sequences with the same CDR3. The chain uses TRBV5-1 and TRBJ1-1; D is ambiguous. This CDR3 region has 13 residues. The V and J ends lost 2 bases and 4 bases respectively, with 9 bases between them. Germline CDR1 SGHRS, CDR2 YFSETQ. CDR3 protein: CASSFGSGTEAFF. The CDR3 DNA reads TGCGCCAGCAGCTTCGGGTCGGGCACTGAAGCTTTCTTT.

Concerning this clone itself: The same CDR3 also results from other DNA sequences found in this sample. The chain couples TRBV27 to TRBJ2-3; no reliable D call. Looked up from germline, CDR1 is MNHEY and CDR2 is SMNVEV (reference sequence). The CDR3 has 12 amino acids. The V and J ends lost 4 bases and 4 bases respectively, with 6 bases between them. CDR3 coding DNA: TGTGCCAGCAGTTCCTCGGCAGATACGCAGTATTTT. It is translated as CASSSSADTQYF.

This clone was seen more than once but under ten times. The gene calls are TRBV15 and TRBJ2-1; weak D call: TRBD1 (5 bases). Germline V gene sequence: CDR1 LNHNV, CDR2 YYDKDF (reference sequence). V lost 0 bases to trimming and J lost 9 bases, with 12 bases between them. This CDR3 region has 14 residues. The chain's CDR3 is CATSRDGALGEQFF. DNA of the CDR3: TGTGCCACCAGCAGAGATGGGGCATTGGGTGAGCAGTTCTTC.

The rearrangement uses TRBV4-1 and TRBJ1-1; D remains unclear. The CDR3 is 16 amino acids. V was clipped by 0 bases and J by 1 base, with 12 bases between them. Germline V gives CDR1 MGHRA, CDR2 YSYEKL. In DNA, the CDR3 is TGCGCCAGCAGCCAAGATGGGCGTAATGGGAACACTGAAGCTTTCTTT. This translates into CASSQDGRNGNTEAFF.

The chain carries TRBV24-1 and TRBJ1-1; possible D gene TRBD1, 5 bases. Per the germline V gene, CDR1 is KGHDR and CDR2 is SFDVKD. The CDR3 has 13 residues. Between the trimmed V and J ends, which lost 4 bases and 4 bases, there was a span of 9 bases. CDR3 loop: CATSEGRGTEAFF. The CDR3 nucleotides read TGTGCCACCAGTGAGGGAAGGGGCACTGAAGCTTTCTTT.

The chain employs TRBV5-1 and TRBJ2-7; 9 nucleotides match TRBD1. Germline lookup yields CDR1 SGHRS and CDR2 YFSETQ. The CDR3 extends over 15 amino acids. Unmatched junction bases numbered 7, after V lost 1 base and J lost 5 bases. CDR3 residues: CASSLWGQGGNEQYF. CDR3 sequence (DNA): TGCGCCAGCAGCTTGTGGGGACAGGGTGGCAACGAGCAGTACTTC.